This T cell receptor (beta chain) was retrieved from a study of blood T cells in healthy people across ages. Study findings and constraints: Estimates of diversity drawn from one million T cells were considered underestimates.

Germline V gene data show CDR1 as SGHTA and CDR2 as FQGNSA. The CDR3 extends over 15 amino acids. J lost 2 bases, V lost 7 bases, and 8 bases had no gene match. Isolation per sample recovered at least 6 million PBMCs. A second PCR of about 6 to 11 cycles used a sample-barcoded 5' primer and a J-beta primer mix. Via MiXCR, TCRdb re-called the 5' RACE reads, giving one row per CDR3 protein. The sample includes nearly 1 million distinct CDR3 sequences, 45% to 60% of them seen just once. This clonotype was observed a handful of times. The antigen remains undetermined. The chain uses TRBV7-2 and TRBJ2-7, with 10 bases identical to TRBD2. The receptor was derived from a woman aged 55-75 years in good health. Sequencing was performed on blood. CDR3 bases: TGTGCCAGCACCGCTAGCGGGAGTCCACCCTACGAGCAGTACTTC. It yields the protein CASTASGSPPYEQYF.